The rows below give T cell receptor beta chains drawn from one sample of a study of breast tumors, draining lymph nodes, adjacent tissues. TCRdb reprocessed the multiplex PCR reads with MiXCR, giving one entry per CDR3 protein. The sample comprises about 19,000 distinct CDR3 sequences, around two fifths of which are singletons, and more than 15% rests with the top ten. Input material: breast tumor tissue. The receptors come from a female donor with breast cancer. Some clones in this sample may be carry-over from other donors' samples. The CDR3 runs from the conserved cysteine through the conserved F or W. D genes are given only for firm matches. The size of a clone is reported for some rows only, either as once, few or many, or as a class for expanded clones.

V	D	length	size	J	DNA	CDR3
TRBV24-1	.	15	medium-sized	TRBJ2-2	TGTGCCACCAGTGAGGGGACCGCGAACACCGGGGAGCTGTTTTTT	CATSEGTANTGELFF
TRBV28	TRBD2	20	many	TRBJ2-7	TGTGCCAGCAGTGGGGCTGGCGCAGGAGGCACTAGCGGGACGGCCTACGAGCAGTACTTC	CASSGAGAGGTSGTAYEQYF
TRBV6-1	.	15	.	TRBJ1-6	TGTGCCAGCAGTGAGCGGGGGGCAATAAATTCACCCCTCCACTTT	CASSERGAINSPLHF
TRBV2	TRBD1	14	many	TRBJ2-2	TGTGCCAGCAGACGGGCAGGGGGTTCCGGGGAGCTGTTTTTT	CASRRAGGSGELFF
TRBV5-1	.	14	many	TRBJ2-1	TGCGCCAGCAGCTTGGACCCCAACCCCAATGAGCAGTTCTTC	CASSLDPNPNEQFF
TRBV2	.	13	few	TRBJ2-1	TGTGCCAGCAGAACTAACCCCGACCTCCCCGAGTTCTTC	CASRTNPDLPEFF
TRBV7-9	.	16	.	TRBJ1-2	TGCGCCAGCAGCCAAGTCCCCGGCGTAGGCAACTATGGCTACACCTTC	CASSQVPGVGNYGYTF
TRBV20-1	TRBD2	14	many	TRBJ2-5	TGCAGTGCTAGTACGGCGGGAGAGGAAGAGACCCAGTACTTC	CSASTAGEEETQYF
TRBV20-1	.	14	medium-sized	TRBJ2-7	TGCAGTGCTAGCGGGAGCCCTTACTCCTACGAGCAGTACTTC	CSASGSPYSYEQYF
TRBV19	.	16	.	TRBJ1-2	TGTGCCAGTAGTATAGAATGGGCAGGGGATAACTATGGCTACACCTTC	CASSIEWAGDNYGYTF
TRBV2	TRBD1	13	.	TRBJ2-7	TGTGCCAGTTCGACGGGACAGGGCTACGAGCAGCACTTC	CASSTGQGYEQHF
TRBV2	.	13	medium-sized	TRBJ2-7	TGTGCCAGCAGTGGGGACGGGTCCTACGAGCAGTACTTC	CASSGDGSYEQYF
TRBV5-1	TRBD1	15	.	TRBJ1-4	TGCGCCAGCAGCCCCAACAGGGGGCTTGGTGAAAAACTGTTTTTT	CASSPNRGLGEKLFF
TRBV5-4	TRBD1	14	.	TRBJ1-5	TGTGCCAGCAGCCGGACAGGCATCAATCAGCCCCAGCATTTT	CASSRTGINQPQHF
TRBV24-1	TRBD2	14	.	TRBJ2-3	TGTGCCACCAGTGATAGCGGGAGTACAGATACGCAGTATTTT	CATSDSGSTDTQYF
TRBV10-3	TRBD2	13	.	TRBJ2-7	TGTGCCGGGAGGACTAGCGGGAGTAATGAGCAGTACTTC	CAGRTSGSNEQYF
TRBV5-1	.	18	many	TRBJ2-2	TGCGCCAGCAGCCCTCAAGTCAGCGGAGCCGCGAACACCGGGGAGCTGTTTTTT	CASSPQVSGAANTGELFF
TRBV28	TRBD2	17	many	TRBJ2-2	TGTGCCAGCAGTTTAGGTGGAGCGGGAGGGGTTTCCGGGGAGCTGTTTTTT	CASSLGGAGGVSGELFF
TRBV7-3	.	15	many	TRBJ1-6	TGTGCCAGCAGCCTCCTAGGGGGAAGGAATTCACCCCTCCACTTT	CASSLLGGRNSPLHF
TRBV20-1	.	11	few	TRBJ1-1	TGCAGTGCTGTGGAGAACACTGAAGCTTTCTTT	CSAVENTEAFF
TRBV11-3	TRBD2	14	many	TRBJ2-3	TGTGCCAGCAGCCAACGGGGGGGCACAGATACGCAGTATTTT	CASSQRGGTDTQYF
TRBV4-3	TRBD1	17	many	TRBJ1-4	TGCGCCAGCAGCCAAGGGGGGACAGGGACCGGTAATGAAAAACTGTTTTTT	CASSQGGTGTGNEKLFF
TRBV10-3	TRBD2	19	.	TRBJ2-5	TGTGCCATCAGTGACGGCAGGGGGCTCACTAGCGGGAGCGGAGAGACCCAGTACTTC	CAISDGRGLTSGSGETQYF
TRBV3-1	.	15	.	TRBJ1-2	TGCGCCAGCAGCCAAGAAAGAGGGCTACTTGACGGCTACACCTTC	CASSQERGLLDGYTF
TRBV20-1	.	13	few	TRBJ1-5	TGCAGTGCTAGTCGTCTGCAGGGTCAGCCCCAGCATTTT	CSASRLQGQPQHF
TRBV5-5	.	15	many	TRBJ2-7	TGTGCCAGCAGCTCGGGCCCGAGGGGGAACTACGAGCAGTACTTC	CASSSGPRGNYEQYF
TRBV2	TRBD2	15	.	TRBJ2-2	TGTGCCAGCAGCAGACTAGCGGGAAACACCGGGGAGCTGTTTTTT	CASSRLAGNTGELFF
TRBV20-1	.	12	once	TRBJ1-2	TGCAGTGCACTACAGGGAGGCTATGGCTCCACCTTC	CSALQGGYGSTF
TRBV20-1	.	13	many	TRBJ2-5	TGCAGTGCCTGCGGAAAAGAAGAGAAGCCCCAGTACTTC	CSACGKEEKPQYF
TRBV30	TRBD1	15	many	TRBJ1-5	TGTGCCTGGAGTGCCGGGACAGTGAAAAATCAGCCCCAGCATTTT	CAWSAGTVKNQPQHF
TRBV6-6	.	14	many	TRBJ2-5	TGTGCCAGCAGTTACGCCGGGACGGGAGAGACCCAGTACTTC	CASSYAGTGETQYF
TRBV7-2	TRBD2	12	many	TRBJ2-1	TGTGCCAGCAGCCCCGGGACTAGCGAGCAGTTCTTC	CASSPGTSEQFF
TRBV5-1	TRBD2	14	many	TRBJ2-1	TGCGCCAGCAGCCCGCCTAGCGGGAGTAATGAGCAGTTCTTC	CASSPPSGSNEQFF
TRBV19	.	14	many	TRBJ2-3	TGTGCCAGTAGTATTAGGTCCGTCCGGGATACGCAGTATTTT	CASSIRSVRDTQYF
TRBV5-1	TRBD1	13	.	TRBJ1-2	TGCGCCAGCAGCTTGGCGGGACAGGGGGGCTACACCTTC	CASSLAGQGGYTF
TRBV7-9	.	11	.	TRBJ1-1	TGTGCCAGCCGTTTAGGCGCTGAAGCTTTCTTT	CASRLGAEAFF
TRBV11-3	TRBD2	17	many	TRBJ2-3	TGTGCCAGCAGCCCCTCCTTAAGGGCGGGAGGCGGGGATACGCAGTATTTT	CASSPSLRAGGGDTQYF
TRBV7-2	TRBD2	14	.	TRBJ2-1	TGTGCCAGCAGCTTAGCGGGGGGGTACAATGAGCAGTTCTTC	CASSLAGGYNEQFF
TRBV7-9	TRBD1	11	many	TRBJ2-3	TGTGCCAGCACAGGGGGAGTTACGCAGTATTTT	CASTGGVTQYF
TRBV9	.	16	.	TRBJ1-2	TGTGCCAGCAGCGTAGGGGAGGAGGGGTCCTTATTCGGCTACACCTTC	CASSVGEEGSLFGYTF
TRBV20-1	.	12	.	TRBJ1-4	TGCAGTGCTAGAGAAGGGGAGGAAAAACTGCTTTTT	CSAREGEEKLLF
TRBV28	.	16	many	TRBJ1-3	TGTGCCAGCAGTTTACTAAGGAACCCCTCTGGAAACACCATATATTTT	CASSLLRNPSGNTIYF
TRBV9	TRBD2	14	few	TRBJ2-5	TGTGCCAGCAGCCTCCGGGACTACAAAGAGACCCAGTCCTTC	CASSLRDYKETQSF
TRBV10-2	.	12	.	TRBJ2-7	TGCGCCAGCAGTGCCAGGGTGTACGAGCAGTACTTC	CASSARVYEQYF
TRBV5-1	TRBD1	17	.	TRBJ2-3	TGCGCCAGTAGCTTGGCCCCCGGGACAGGGCAGGTCGATACGCAGTATTTT	CASSLAPGTGQVDTQYF
TRBV7-3	TRBD1	14	.	TRBJ2-7	TGTGCCAGCAGCCCACAGGGGGGCTCCTACGAGCAGTACTTC	CASSPQGGSYEQYF
TRBV5-1	.	14	many	TRBJ1-4	TGCGCCAGCAGCTGGAGGGGGACACAAGAAAAACTGTTTTTT	CASSWRGTQEKLFF
TRBV7-2	.	12	many	TRBJ2-5	TGTGCCAGCAGCTCTACGAGGGAGACCCAGTACTTC	CASSSTRETQYF
TRBV6-4	.	12	.	TRBJ1-5	TGTGCCAGCATTAGGAGCAATCAGCCCCAGCATTTT	CASIRSNQPQHF
TRBV4-1	.	16	many	TRBJ2-3	TGCGCCAGCAGCCAAGAAGGGGGACGCCCCACAGATACGCAGTATTTT	CASSQEGGRPTDTQYF
TRBV27	.	14	.	TRBJ1-1	TGTGCCAGCAGCCTTACAGGGCGTGGCACTGAAGCTTTCTTT	CASSLTGRGTEAFF
TRBV3-1	.	15	many	TRBJ2-5	TGTGCCAGCAGCCAAATGACAAGAAACCAAGAGACCCAGTACTTC	CASSQMTRNQETQYF
TRBV7-3	TRBD2	15	.	TRBJ2-7	TGTGCCAGCAGCTTCGGCGGGAGGGCCTCCCACGAGCAGTACTTC	CASSFGGRASHEQYF
TRBV6-5	TRBD2	16	few	TRBJ2-3	TGTGCCAGCAGTCACTCGGGCGGGGGGGCCCATGGTACGCAGTATTTT	CASSHSGGGAHGTQYF
TRBV9	.	16	medium-sized	TRBJ1-6	TGTGCCAGCAGCGGACTGGGGGAGGAATTGGATTCACCCCTCCACTTT	CASSGLGEELDSPLHF
TRBV20-1	TRBD1	14	.	TRBJ1-1	TGCAGTGCTAGCCACAGGGGGATAGGGACTGAAGCTTTCTTT	CSASHRGIGTEAFF
TRBV7-9	.	13	.	TRBJ1-5	TGTGCCAGCAGCTTAGGAGGGGCTCAGCCCCAGCATTTT	CASSLGGAQPQHF
TRBV7-2	TRBD2	15	many	TRBJ2-1	TGTGCCAGCAGCTTATCTAGCGGGAGGGCCTATGAGCAGTTCTTC	CASSLSSGRAYEQFF
TRBV5-1	.	11	many	TRBJ2-5	TGCGCCAGCAACCAAGGGGGGACCCAGTACTTC	CASNQGGTQYF